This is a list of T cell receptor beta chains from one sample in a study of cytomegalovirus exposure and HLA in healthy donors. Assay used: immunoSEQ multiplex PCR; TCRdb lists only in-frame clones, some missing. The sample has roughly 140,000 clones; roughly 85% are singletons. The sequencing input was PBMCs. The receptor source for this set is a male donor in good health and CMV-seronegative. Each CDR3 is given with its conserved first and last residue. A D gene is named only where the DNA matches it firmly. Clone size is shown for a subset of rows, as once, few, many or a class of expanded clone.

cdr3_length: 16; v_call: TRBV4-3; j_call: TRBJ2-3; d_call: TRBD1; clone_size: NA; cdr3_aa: CASSQDPGTGTDTQYF; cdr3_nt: TGCGCCAGCAGCCAAGACCCCGGGACAGGGACAGATACGCAGTATTTT
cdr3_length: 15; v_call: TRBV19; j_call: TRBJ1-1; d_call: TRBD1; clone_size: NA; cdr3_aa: CASSIEPRTGGLAFF; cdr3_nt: TGTGCCAGTAGTATAGAACCTCGGACAGGGGGCCTGGCTTTCTTT
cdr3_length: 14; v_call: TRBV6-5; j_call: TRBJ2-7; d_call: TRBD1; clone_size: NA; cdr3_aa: CASSYGTGVGEQYF; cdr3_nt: TGTGCCAGCAGTTACGGGACAGGGGTGGGCGAGCAGTACTTC
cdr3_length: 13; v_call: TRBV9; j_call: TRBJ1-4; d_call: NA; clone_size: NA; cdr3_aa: CASSVQAGEKLFF; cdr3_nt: TGTGCCAGCAGCGTACAGGCCGGTGAAAAACTGTTTTTT
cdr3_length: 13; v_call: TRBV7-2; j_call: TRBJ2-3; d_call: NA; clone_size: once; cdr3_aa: CASTPYRDGTQYF; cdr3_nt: TGTGCCAGCACCCCCTACAGGGATGGTACGCAGTATTTT
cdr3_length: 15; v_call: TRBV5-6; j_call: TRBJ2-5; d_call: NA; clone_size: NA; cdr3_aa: CASSPGTTGIKTQYF; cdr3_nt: TGTGCCAGCAGCCCAGGGACTACAGGGATAAAGACCCAGTACTTC
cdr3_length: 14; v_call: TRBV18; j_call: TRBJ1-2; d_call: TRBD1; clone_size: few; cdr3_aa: CASSPFTGDYGYTF; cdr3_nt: TGTGCCAGCTCACCTTTCACAGGGGACTATGGCTACACCTTC
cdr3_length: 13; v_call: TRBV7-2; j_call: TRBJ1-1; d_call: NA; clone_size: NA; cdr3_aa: CASSLTGNTEAFF; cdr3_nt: TGTGCCAGCAGCTTAACAGGGAACACTGAAGCTTTCTTT
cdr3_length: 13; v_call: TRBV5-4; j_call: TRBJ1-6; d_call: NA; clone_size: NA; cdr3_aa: CASSLTPNSPLHF; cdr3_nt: TGTGCCAGCAGCTTGACACCCAATTCACCCCTCCACTTT
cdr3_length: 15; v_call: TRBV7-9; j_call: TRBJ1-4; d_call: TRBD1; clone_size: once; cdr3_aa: CASSPQTGFYEKLFF; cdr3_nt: TGTGCCAGCAGCCCACAGACAGGGTTTTATGAAAAACTGTTTTTT
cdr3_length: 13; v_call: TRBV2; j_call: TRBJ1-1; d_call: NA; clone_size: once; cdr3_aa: CASRGAWNTEAFF; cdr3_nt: TGTGCCAGCCGGGGGGCTTGGAACACTGAAGCTTTCTTT
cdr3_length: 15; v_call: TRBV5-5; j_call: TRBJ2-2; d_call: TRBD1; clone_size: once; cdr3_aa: CASSIRGGQTGELFF; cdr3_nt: TGTGCCAGCAGCATTCGAGGGGGCCAGACCGGGGAGCTGTTTTTT
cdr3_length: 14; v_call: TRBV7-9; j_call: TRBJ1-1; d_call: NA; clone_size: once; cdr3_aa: CASSFGGGNTEAFF; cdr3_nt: TGTGCCAGCAGCTTCGGGGGTGGGAACACTGAAGCTTTCTTT
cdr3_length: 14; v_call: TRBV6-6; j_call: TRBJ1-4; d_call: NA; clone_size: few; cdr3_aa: CASSLTGQNEKLFF; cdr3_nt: TGTGCCAGCAGTTTGACAGGACAGAATGAAAAACTGTTTTTT
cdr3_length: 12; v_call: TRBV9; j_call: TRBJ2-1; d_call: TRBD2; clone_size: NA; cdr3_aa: CASSVSGRALFF; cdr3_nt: TGTGCCAGCAGCGTGAGCGGGAGGGCCTTGTTCTTC
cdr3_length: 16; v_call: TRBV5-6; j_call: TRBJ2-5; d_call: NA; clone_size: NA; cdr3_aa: CASTSPDRRSTETQYF; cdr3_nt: TGTGCCAGCACCTCTCCCGACAGAAGGTCCACGGAGACCCAGTACTTC
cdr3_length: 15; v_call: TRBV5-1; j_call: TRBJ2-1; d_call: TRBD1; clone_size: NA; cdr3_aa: CASSFRDRVGNEQFF; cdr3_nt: TGCGCCAGCAGCTTCCGGGACAGGGTTGGCAATGAGCAGTTCTTC
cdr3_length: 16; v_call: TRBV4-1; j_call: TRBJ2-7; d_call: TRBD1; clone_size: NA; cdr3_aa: CASSQTGTGGRYEQYF; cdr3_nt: TGCGCCAGCAGCCAGACCGGGACAGGGGGTCGGTACGAGCAGTACTTC
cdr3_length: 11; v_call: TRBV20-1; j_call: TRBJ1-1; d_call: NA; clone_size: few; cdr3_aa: CSANTGFGAFF; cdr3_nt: TGCAGTGCTAATACAGGGTTTGGGGCTTTCTTT
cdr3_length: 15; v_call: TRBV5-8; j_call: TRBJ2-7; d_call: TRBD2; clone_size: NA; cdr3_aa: CASSLRTSARSEQYF; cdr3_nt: TGTGCCAGCAGCCTAAGGACTAGCGCCCGCAGCGAGCAGTACTTC
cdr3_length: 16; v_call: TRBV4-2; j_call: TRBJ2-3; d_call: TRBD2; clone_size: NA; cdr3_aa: CASSQTSAPGPDTQYF; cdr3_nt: TGTGCCAGCAGCCAGACTAGCGCCCCGGGGCCAGATACGCAGTATTTT
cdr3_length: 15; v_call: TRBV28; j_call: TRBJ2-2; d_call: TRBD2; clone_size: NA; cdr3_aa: CASSLYSGGTGELFF; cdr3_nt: TGTGCCAGCAGTTTATATAGCGGGGGCACCGGGGAGCTGTTTTTT
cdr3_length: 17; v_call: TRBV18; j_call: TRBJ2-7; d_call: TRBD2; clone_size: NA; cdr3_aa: CASSATKLAGAGYEQYF; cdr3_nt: TGTGCCAGCTCAGCTACCAAACTAGCGGGAGCGGGCTACGAGCAGTACTTC
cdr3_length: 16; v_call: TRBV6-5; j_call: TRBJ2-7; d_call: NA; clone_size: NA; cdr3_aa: CASSYSSGWYSYEQYF; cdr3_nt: TGTGCCAGCAGTTACTCTTCCGGGTGGTACTCCTACGAGCAGTACTTC
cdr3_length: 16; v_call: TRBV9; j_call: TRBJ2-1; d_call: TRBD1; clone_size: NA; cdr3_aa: CASSLSTGRDYNEQFF; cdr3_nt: TGTGCCAGCAGCCTTTCGACAGGGAGAGATTACAATGAGCAGTTCTTC
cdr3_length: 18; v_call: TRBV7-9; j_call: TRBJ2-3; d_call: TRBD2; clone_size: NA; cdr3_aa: CASSPAGGLAGGTDTQYF; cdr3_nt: TGTGCCAGCAGCCCTGCCGGTGGGCTAGCGGGGGGCACAGATACGCAGTATTTT
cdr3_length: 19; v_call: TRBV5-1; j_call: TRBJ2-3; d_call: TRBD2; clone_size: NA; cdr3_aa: CASSLSRSGSSTITDTQYF; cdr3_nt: TGCGCCAGCAGCTTGAGTCGTAGCGGGAGTTCCACCATCACAGATACGCAGTATTTT
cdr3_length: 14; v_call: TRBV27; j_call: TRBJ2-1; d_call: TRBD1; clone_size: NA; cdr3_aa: CASTGTGGYNEQFF; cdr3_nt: TGTGCCAGCACCGGGACAGGGGGGTACAATGAGCAGTTCTTC
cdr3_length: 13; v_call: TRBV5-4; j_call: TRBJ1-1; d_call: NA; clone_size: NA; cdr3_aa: CASSVDSNTEAFF; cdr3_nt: TGTGCCAGCAGCGTAGACAGCAACACTGAAGCTTTCTTT
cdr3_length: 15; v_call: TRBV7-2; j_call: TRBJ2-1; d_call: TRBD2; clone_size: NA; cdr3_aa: CASSLLAGGNNEQFF; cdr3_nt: TGTGCCAGCAGCTTGCTAGCGGGGGGGAACAATGAGCAGTTCTTC
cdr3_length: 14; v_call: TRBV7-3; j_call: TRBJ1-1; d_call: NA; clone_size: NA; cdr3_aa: CASSLGRGLGEAFF; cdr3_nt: TGTGCCAGCAGCCTCGGGAGGGGTTTGGGTGAAGCTTTCTTT
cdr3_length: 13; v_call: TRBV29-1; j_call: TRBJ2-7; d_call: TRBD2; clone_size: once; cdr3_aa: CSVELAGGYEQYF; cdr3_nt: TGCAGCGTTGAACTAGCGGGAGGGTACGAGCAGTACTTC
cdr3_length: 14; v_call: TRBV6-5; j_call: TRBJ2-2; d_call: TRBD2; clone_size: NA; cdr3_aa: CASTLAGETGELFF; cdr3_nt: TGTGCCAGCACACTAGCGGGAGAAACCGGGGAGCTGTTTTTT
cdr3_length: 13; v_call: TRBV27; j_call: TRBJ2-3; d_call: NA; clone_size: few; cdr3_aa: CASSPTFTDTQYF; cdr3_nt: TGTGCCAGCAGTCCGACTTTCACAGATACGCAGTATTTT
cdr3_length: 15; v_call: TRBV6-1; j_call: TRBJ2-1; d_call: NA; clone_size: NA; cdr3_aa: CAIPAGQQNYNEQFF; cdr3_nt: TGTGCCATCCCGGCCGGACAGCAAAATTACAATGAGCAGTTCTTC
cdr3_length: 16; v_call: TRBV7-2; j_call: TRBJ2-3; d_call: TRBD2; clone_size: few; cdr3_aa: CASSLVGGGGADTQYF; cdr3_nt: TGTGCCAGCAGCTTAGTGGGCGGGGGGGGTGCAGATACGCAGTATTTT
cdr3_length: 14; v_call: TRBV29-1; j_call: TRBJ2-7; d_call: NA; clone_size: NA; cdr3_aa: CSAVGGAEAYEQYF; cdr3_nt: TGCAGCGCGGTGGGGGGGGCGGAAGCCTACGAGCAGTACTTC
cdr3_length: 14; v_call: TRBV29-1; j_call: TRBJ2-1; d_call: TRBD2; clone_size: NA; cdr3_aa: CSLRGGAISNEQFF; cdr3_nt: TGCAGCCTTCGGGGGGGGGCAATTTCTAATGAGCAGTTCTTC
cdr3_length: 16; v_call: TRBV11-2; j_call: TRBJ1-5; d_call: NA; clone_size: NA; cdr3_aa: CASSLEGRRVGQPQHF; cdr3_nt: TGTGCCAGCAGCTTAGAGGGCAGGAGGGTTGGTCAGCCCCAGCATTTT
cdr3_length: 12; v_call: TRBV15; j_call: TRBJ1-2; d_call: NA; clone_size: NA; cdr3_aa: CATRGAQGGYTF; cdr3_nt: TGTGCCACCAGAGGGGCCCAGGGTGGCTACACCTTC
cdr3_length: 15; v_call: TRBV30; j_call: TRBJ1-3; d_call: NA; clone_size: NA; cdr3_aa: CAWSVHMQSGNTIYF; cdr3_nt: TGTGCCTGGAGTGTACATATGCAATCTGGAAACACCATATATTTT
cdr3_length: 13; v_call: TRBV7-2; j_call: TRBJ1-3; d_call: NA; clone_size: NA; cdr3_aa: CASSLGAGNTIYF; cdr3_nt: TGTGCCAGCAGCTTGGGAGCTGGAAACACCATATATTTT
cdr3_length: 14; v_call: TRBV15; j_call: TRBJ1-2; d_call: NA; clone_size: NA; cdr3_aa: CATSRQRGNYGYTF; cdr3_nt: TGTGCCACCAGCAGACAAAGGGGGAACTATGGCTACACCTTC
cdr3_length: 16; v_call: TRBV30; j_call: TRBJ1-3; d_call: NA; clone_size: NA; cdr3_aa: CAWSVPQTRERNTIYF; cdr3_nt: TGTGCCTGGAGTGTACCCCAAACCAGGGAAAGAAACACCATATATTTT
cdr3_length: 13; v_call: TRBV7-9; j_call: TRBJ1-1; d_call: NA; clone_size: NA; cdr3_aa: CASSLTVNTEAFF; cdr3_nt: TGTGCCAGCAGCTTAACAGTTAACACTGAAGCTTTCTTT
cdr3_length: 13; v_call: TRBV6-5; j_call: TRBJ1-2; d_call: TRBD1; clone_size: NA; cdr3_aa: CASNADRGHGYTF; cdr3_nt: TGTGCCAGCAACGCGGACAGGGGTCATGGCTACACCTTC
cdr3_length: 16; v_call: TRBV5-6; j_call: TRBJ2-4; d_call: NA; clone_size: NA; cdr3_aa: CASSSRQHLAKNIQYF; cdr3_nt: TGTGCCAGCAGCTCCCGACAGCACCTAGCCAAAAACATTCAGTACTTC
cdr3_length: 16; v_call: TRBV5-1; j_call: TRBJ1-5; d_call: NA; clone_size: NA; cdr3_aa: CASSLGGTGADQPQHF; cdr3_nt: TGCGCCAGCAGCTTAGGAGGGACTGGGGCCGATCAGCCCCAGCATTTT
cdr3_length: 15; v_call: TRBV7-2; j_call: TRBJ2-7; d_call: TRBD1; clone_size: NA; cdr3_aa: CASSWTGTETYEQYF; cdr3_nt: TGTGCCAGCAGCTGGACCGGGACAGAAACCTACGAGCAGTACTTC
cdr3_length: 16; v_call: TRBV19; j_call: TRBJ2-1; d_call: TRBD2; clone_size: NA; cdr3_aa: CASSQRTSGAYNEQFF; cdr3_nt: TGTGCCAGTAGTCAACGGACTAGCGGGGCGTACAATGAGCAGTTCTTC
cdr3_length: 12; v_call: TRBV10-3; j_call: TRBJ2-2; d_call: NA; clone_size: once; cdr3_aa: CAISLNTGELFF; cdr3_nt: TGTGCCATCAGCCTTAACACCGGGGAGCTGTTTTTT
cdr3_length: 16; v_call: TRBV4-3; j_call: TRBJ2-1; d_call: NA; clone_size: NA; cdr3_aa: CASSLLVGLEGDEQFF; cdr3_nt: TGCGCCAGCAGCCTCCTAGTTGGACTAGAGGGGGATGAGCAGTTCTTC
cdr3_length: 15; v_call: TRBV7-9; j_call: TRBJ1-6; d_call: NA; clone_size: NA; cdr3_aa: CASSLNAVYNSPLHF; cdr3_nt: TGTGCCAGCAGCTTAAATGCGGTATATAATTCACCCCTCCACTTT
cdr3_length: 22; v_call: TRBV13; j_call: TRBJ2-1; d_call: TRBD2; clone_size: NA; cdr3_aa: CASSLTYSPSGRAGGFYNEQFF; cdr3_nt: TGTGCCAGCAGCCTCACATATTCGCCTAGCGGGAGGGCCGGGGGTTTCTACAATGAGCAGTTCTTC